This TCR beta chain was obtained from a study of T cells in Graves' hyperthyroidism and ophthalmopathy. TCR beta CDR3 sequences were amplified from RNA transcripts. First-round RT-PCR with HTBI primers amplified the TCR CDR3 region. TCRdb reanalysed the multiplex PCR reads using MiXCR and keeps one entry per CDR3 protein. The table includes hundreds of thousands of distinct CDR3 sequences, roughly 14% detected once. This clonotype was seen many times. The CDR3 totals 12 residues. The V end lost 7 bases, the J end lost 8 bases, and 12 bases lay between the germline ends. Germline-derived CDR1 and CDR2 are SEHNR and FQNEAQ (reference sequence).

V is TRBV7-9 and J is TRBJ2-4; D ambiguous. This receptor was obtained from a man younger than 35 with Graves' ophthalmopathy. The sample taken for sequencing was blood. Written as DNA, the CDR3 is TGTGCCAGCACCGGCAATTTAGACATTCAGTACTTC. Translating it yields CASTGNLDIQYF.